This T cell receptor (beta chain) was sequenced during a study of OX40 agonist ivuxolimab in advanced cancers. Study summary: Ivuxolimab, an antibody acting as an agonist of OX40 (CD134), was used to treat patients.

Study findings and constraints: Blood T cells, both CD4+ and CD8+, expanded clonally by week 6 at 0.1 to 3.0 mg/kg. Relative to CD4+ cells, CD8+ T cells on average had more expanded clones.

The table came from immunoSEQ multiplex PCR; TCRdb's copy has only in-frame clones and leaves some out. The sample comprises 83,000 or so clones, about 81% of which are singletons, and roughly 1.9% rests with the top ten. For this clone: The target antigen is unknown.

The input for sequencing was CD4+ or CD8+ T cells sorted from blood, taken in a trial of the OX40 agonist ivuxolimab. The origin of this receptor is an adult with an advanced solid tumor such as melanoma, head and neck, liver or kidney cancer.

The DNA for the CDR3 is TGTGCCAGCAGCCAAGTTACAGCCAGTCTGGCAGTCAATCAGCCCCAGCATTTT. Encoded protein: CASSQVTASLAVNQPQHF. The chain combines TRBV4-2 with TRBJ1-5; D is ambiguous. Germline lookup yields CDR1 LGHNA and CDR2 YNFKEQ. Trimming removed 1 base from V and 3 bases from J, with 19 bases in between. There are 18 residues in the CDR3.